The 19 T cell receptor beta chains given below trace back to one sample, sequenced in a study of T cell responses to AZD1222 COVID-19 vaccine. Measured with immunoSEQ multiplex PCR; TCRdb has only the in-frame clones, and not every one. The repertoire includes around 84,000 clones, approximately 90% of them detected once, and around 7.1% sits in the top ten. The material sequenced was peripheral blood, taken on day 0 of MenACWY control vaccination. The receptor set was obtained from an adult in good health.

The chain recombines TRBV7-3 with TRBJ1-1; D is perhaps TRBD1 (5 bases). The CDR3 covers 14 residues. Trimming stripped 2 bases from V and 5 bases from J, with 12 bases between. Germline V CDR1 and CDR2: SGHTA, FQGTGA. CDR3 coding DNA: TGTGCCAGCAGCTTACAGGGAGGAAAAACTGAAGCTTTCTTT. Translating it yields CASSLQGGKTEAFF.

The CDR3 bases are TGTGCCAGCTCACCAAGCTGGGTCACCGGGGAGCTGTTTTTT. This codes for CASSPSWVTGELFF. This chain links TRBV18 with TRBJ2-2; D gene unclear. The CDR3 runs 14 residues. Germline CDR1 KGHSH, CDR2 LQKENI. V dropped 2 bases and J dropped 4 bases, with 8 bases sitting between them.

The gene calls are TRBV29-1 and TRBJ1-5; D may be TRBD1 (5 bases). Germline V gene lookup returns CDR1 SQVTM and CDR2 ANQGSEA. The CDR3 length is 12 residues. The V end was cut by 6 bases, the J end by 5 bases, with 11 bases between. Here the CDR3 reads CSVGATDQPQHF. DNA of the CDR3: TGCAGCGTAGGGGCGACAGATCAGCCCCAGCATTTT.

The rearrangement uses TRBV4-2 and TRBJ1-6, with 7 bases aligning to TRBD1. There are 15 residues in the CDR3. CDR1 is LGHNA, CDR2 YNFKEQ, per germline. V shed 6 bases, J shed 3 bases, and the junction held 5 bases outside the gene matches. CDR3 protein: CASRLDRDYNSPLHF. The CDR3 nucleotides read TGTGCCAGCAGACTTGACAGGGACTATAATTCACCCCTCCACTTT.

This clone occurred once. The chain recombines TRBV5-1 with TRBJ1-5; D may be TRBD1 (5 bases). Germline V gene sequence: CDR1 SGHRS, CDR2 YFSETQ. This CDR3 has 15 amino acids. The V end was cut by 0 bases, the J end by 1 base, with 8 bases between. CDR3 sequence: CASSLEGRSNQPQHF. CDR3 nucleotide sequence: TGCGCCAGCAGCTTGGAGGGGAGAAGCAATCAGCCCCAGCATTTT.

The chain uses TRBV7-6 and TRBJ1-1; D not certain. Germline lookup yields CDR1 SGHVS and CDR2 FNYEAQ. V was trimmed by 10 bases and J by 0 bases, leaving 9 bases between them. This CDR3 has 12 amino acids. The CDR3 region is CAISDMNTEAFF. The CDR3 region has the DNA TGTGCCATTTCGGATATGAACACTGAAGCTTTCTTT.

The chain uses TRBV12-3 or TRBV12-4 and TRBJ2-5; D call uncertain. V was shortened by 3 bases and J by 4 bases, with 6 bases between the two germline ends. This CDR3 contains 12 residues. The CDR3 DNA reads TGTGCCAGCAGTTTTGTGGGAGAGACCCAGTACTTC. Amino acids: CASSFVGETQYF.

The J gene is TRBJ2-2, the V gene TRBV9; TRBD1 agrees at 8 bases. J was trimmed by 6 bases and V by 5 bases; bases with no gene match: 9. From germline, CDR1 is SGDLS and CDR2 YYNGEE. The CDR3 is 15 amino acids. The DNA for the CDR3 is TGTGCCAGCAGTGCACAGACAGGGGTATCCGGGGAGCTGTTTTTT. This codes for CASSAQTGVSGELFF.

The J gene is TRBJ1-4, the V gene TRBV7-9; 9 bases fit TRBD1. CDR3 size: 15 residues. Germline CDR1 is SEHNR and CDR2 is FQNEAQ (reference sequence). V trimming: 5 bases; J trimming: 4 bases; junction bases outside the gene matches: 5. The chain's CDR3 is CASSRDRGGNEKLFF. In DNA form, the CDR3 reads TGTGCCAGCAGCCGAGACAGGGGGGGTAATGAAAAACTGTTTTTT.

V gene TRBV7-9 combines with J gene TRBJ1-1; D is unclear. Trimming took 8 bases from V and 3 from J, leaving 13 bases between them. The V gene's germline CDR1 is SEHNR and CDR2 FQNEAQ (reference sequence). The CDR3 loop spans 13 amino acids. The CDR3 DNA follows: TGTGCCAGCGTCCCCGTTGCGGACACTGAAGCTTTCTTT. It encodes CASVPVADTEAFF.

V gene TRBV19 combines with J gene TRBJ2-3, with TRBD2 matching over 10 bases. The V gene's germline CDR1 is LNHDA and CDR2 SQIVND (reference sequence). The CDR3 sequence is 13 residues long. V lost 6 bases and J lost 6; bases outside the gene matches: 3. The CDR3 is CASSSLAGDTQYF. Written as DNA, the CDR3 is TGTGCCAGTAGCTCACTAGCGGGGGATACGCAGTATTTT.

V gene TRBV3-1 (or the pseudogene TRBV3-2) combines with J gene TRBJ2-1; 7 bases line up with TRBD1. CDR3 length equals 14 residues. Trimming took 2 bases from V and 11 from J; bases not matched to a gene: 9. Germline CDR1 LGHDT, CDR2 YNNKEL (reference sequence). CDR3 region: CASSQPGTDGKQFF. The CDR3 DNA sequence: TGTGCCAGCAGCCAACCCGGGACAGACGGGAAGCAGTTCTTC.

This clone is labeled as large (0.1 to 1%). V gene TRBV6-9 combines with J gene TRBJ1-3; D call uncertain. Germline V CDR1 and CDR2: MNHGY, SVAAGI. The germline V and J ends were trimmed by 6 bases and 0 bases, with 15 bases remaining between them. This CDR3 has 16 amino acids. CDR3 sequence reads: CASRRNGPNSGNTIYF. Here the CDR3 DNA reads TGTGCCAGCAGACGAAACGGGCCCAACTCTGGAAACACCATATATTTT.

The genes are TRBV29-1 and TRBJ2-7; D gene ambiguous. The V end was cut by 6 bases, the J end by 0 bases, with 6 bases between. Germline CDR1 reads SQVTM; CDR2 reads ANQGSEA. CDR3 length equals 11 residues. The CDR3 here is CSVEHSYEQYF. CDR3 coding DNA: TGCAGCGTCGAACACTCCTACGAGCAGTACTTC.

The chain uses TRBV24-1 and TRBJ2-3, with D maybe TRBD2 (6 bases). Trimming took 5 bases from V and 3 from J, leaving 14 bases between them. CDR3 length: 15 residues. CDR1 is KGHDR, CDR2 SFDVKD, per germline. CDR3 protein: CATSASEEGTDTQYF. The CDR3 DNA is TGTGCCACCAGTGCGTCTGAGGAGGGAACAGATACGCAGTATTTT.

The V call is TRBV28, the J call TRBJ2-2; D uncertain. The germline V gene has CDR1 MDHEN and CDR2 SYDVKM. This CDR3 has 13 residues. V was trimmed by 3 bases and J by 8 bases, leaving 10 bases between them. The chain's CDR3 is CASSFSPAGELFF. The CDR3, as DNA: TGTGCCAGCAGTTTCAGTCCGGCTGGGGAGCTGTTTTTT.

The chain employs TRBV7-8 and TRBJ1-5; the D is unclear. The CDR3 runs to 15 residues. Trimming shortened V by 2 bases and J by 1 base, and 9 bases separated the two germline ends. Germline CDR1 is SGHVS and CDR2 is FQNEAQ. The CDR3 region has the DNA TGTGCCAGCAGCTTAAGTCGGCAGAGCAATCAGCCCCAGCATTTT. It translates to CASSLSRQSNQPQHF.

V gene TRBV7-2 combines with J gene TRBJ1-2; 9 bases line up with TRBD1. J gave up 5 bases and V 1 base, and 5 bases lay outside the gene matches. The germline CDR1 and CDR2 sequences are SGHTA and FQGNSA. This CDR3 is 15 amino acids long. DNA for the CDR3: TGTGCCAGCAGCTTAGGGGGACAGGGCCATTATGGCTACACCTTC. Encoded protein: CASSLGGQGHYGYTF.

The chain is built from TRBV6-5 and TRBJ1-6; D is unclear. CDR1 is MNHEY, CDR2 SVGAGI, per germline. Trimming left V 7 bases short and J 3 bases short, with 7 bases between. The CDR3 has 13 amino acids. The CDR3 is CASKKNYNSPLHF. CDR3 nucleotides: TGTGCCAGCAAGAAGAACTATAATTCACCCCTCCACTTT.